Below are 25 T cell receptor beta chains sequenced from a single sample in a study of PD-1 blockade in classical Hodgkin lymphoma. Time point here: newly diagnosed, previously untreated cHL patient sample. Produced via immunoSEQ multiplex PCR; TCRdb's table is partial and in-frame only. This sample has some 70,000 clones; about 93% occur once, and the top ten carry 2.6%. Sequencing was carried out using peripheral blood mononuclear cells (PBMCs). These receptors were obtained from a human donor with classical Hodgkin lymphoma.

This chain uses TRBV30 with TRBJ1-1, with a possible D match to TRBD1 (5 bases). The CDR3 length is 15 residues. V gave up 2 bases and J gave up 0 bases, with 13 bases separating them. Germline V CDR1 and CDR2: GTSNPN, SVGIG (reference sequence). The CDR3 region has the DNA TGTGCCTGGAGTTCGGGGGTCCCCATGAACACTGAAGCTTTCTTT. Encoded protein: CAWSSGVPMNTEAFF.

The rearrangement joins TRBV28 to TRBJ1-1; D gene ambiguous. The CDR3 contains 11 residues. Per germline, CDR1 MDHEN and CDR2 SYDVKM. Trimming removed 7 bases from V and 1 base from J, with 4 bases in between. The CDR3 bases are TGTGCCAGCACCAGGAACACTGAAGCTTTCTTT. Protein product: CASTRNTEAFF.

A remark on this clone: At one end, the junction sequence differs from germline, possibly due to a read error. V gene TRBV7-2 combines with J gene TRBJ2-6; tentatively, D is TRBD2 (5 bases). CDR1 and CDR2 (germline): SGHTA, FQGNSA. The CDR3 extends over 12 amino acids. The CDR3 DNA reads TGTGCCAGCAGCTTGGCGAAAGGACGAGGGTTTTTC. It specifies CASSLAKGRGFF.

The rearrangement joins TRBV18 to TRBJ1-6; tentative D call: TRBD1 (6 bases). Germline V gene sequence: CDR1 KGHSH, CDR2 LQKENI. V lost 2 bases and J lost 7, with 12 bases in between. CDR3 size: 15 residues. The CDR3 here is CASSPEGGRNSPLHF. CDR3 DNA: TGTGCCAGCTCACCAGAGGGGGGGCGGAATTCACCCCTCCACTTT.

The chain is built from TRBV2 and TRBJ2-2; the D is unclear. The CDR3 length is 14 residues. V gave up 3 bases and J gave up 3 bases, with 8 bases separating them. Looked up from germline, CDR1 is SNHLY and CDR2 is FYNNEI. The CDR3 is CASSDTDHTGELFF. CDR3 nucleotides: TGTGCCAGCAGTGATACGGATCACACCGGGGAGCTGTTTTTT.

V usage is TRBV13 and J usage is TRBJ1-6, with no clear D. The V gene's germline CDR1 is PRHDT and CDR2 FYEKMQ (reference sequence). V shed 6 bases and J shed 6 bases, with 6 bases lying between them. The CDR3 contains 12 residues. CDR3 region: CASRNSNSPLHF. In DNA, the CDR3 is TGTGCCAGCAGGAACAGTAATTCACCCCTCCACTTT. Drawing the rest from reference TRBV13 and TRBJ1-6, the complete variable domain is AAGVIQSPRHLIKEKRETATLKCYPIPRHDTVYWYQQGPGQDPQFLISFYEKMQSDKGSIPDRFSAQQFSDYHSELNMSSLELGDSALYFCASRNSNSPLHFGNGTRLTVT.

This rearrangement joins TRBV19 to TRBJ2-7, with D tentatively TRBD1 or TRBD2 (6 bases each). CDR1 LNHDA and CDR2 SQIVND come from the germline V gene (reference sequence). The CDR3 length is 13 residues. The V end lost 6 bases, the J end lost 3 bases, and 12 bases lay between the germline ends. The CDR3 bases are TGTGCCAGTAGGGCGGGACACCTCTACGAGCAGTACTTC. Its translation is CASRAGHLYEQYF.

The chain links TRBV9 to TRBJ2-2; unclear D gene. Looked up from germline, CDR1 is SGDLS and CDR2 is YYNGEE. CDR3 size: 13 residues. Trimming cost V 1 base and J 5 bases, with 6 bases left between them. CDR3 amino acids: CASSVSWTGELFF. The CDR3 DNA sequence: TGTGCCAGCAGCGTATCTTGGACCGGGGAGCTGTTTTTT.

With regard to this clone: The DNA is omitted, as the CDR3 cannot be located on it reliably, and the CDR3 follows TCRdb's listing. The rearrangement joins TRBV7-2 to TRBJ1-5. The CDR3 comprises 13 residues, both ends counted. Germline V gives CDR1 SGHTA, CDR2 FQGNSA. CDR3 sequence reads: CASSLVRGSPSIF.

The chain links TRBV10-3 to TRBJ2-7; 7 nucleotides match TRBD2. CDR3 length: 13 amino acids. Looked up from germline, CDR1 is ENHRY and CDR2 is SYGVKD. The V segment lost 10 bases and the J segment 3 bases; nucleotides outside the gene matches: 9. CDR3 residues: CATKGLRDYEQYF. The CDR3 nucleotides are TGTGCCACCAAGGGACTAAGGGACTACGAGCAGTACTTC.

The chain employs TRBV19 and TRBJ2-7; maybe TRBD2 (6 bases). Trimming removed 3 bases from V and 2 bases from J, with 11 bases in between. The V gene's germline CDR1 is LNHDA and CDR2 SQIVND (reference sequence). The CDR3 totals 14 residues. CDR3 sequence reads: CASSITGGPYEQYF. The CDR3 region has the DNA TGTGCCAGTAGTATTACCGGGGGACCCTACGAGCAGTACTTC.

The chain has TRBV9 and TRBJ2-1, with a possible D match to TRBD2 (7 bases). Germline V gene data show CDR1 as SGDLS and CDR2 as YYNGEE. Deletions cut 2 bases from V and 8 bases from J, with 14 bases between. CDR3 length equals 14 residues. The CDR3 DNA follows: TGTGCCAGCAGCGTCCGACTAGCAGGGGATGAGCAGTTCTTC. Its translation is CASSVRLAGDEQFF.

The V gene is TRBV4-1, the J gene TRBJ1-4, with 7 positions matching TRBD1. V dropped 0 bases and J dropped 7; count of bases not matched to a gene: 8. This CDR3 has 16 residues. Germline V gene lookup returns CDR1 MGHRA and CDR2 YSYEKL. CDR3 residues: CASSQDVRGTAEKLFF. The CDR3, as DNA: TGCGCCAGCAGCCAAGATGTCAGAGGGACAGCTGAAAAACTGTTTTTT.

V is TRBV6-6 and J is TRBJ1-2; D gene uncertain. Germline assignment: CDR1 MNHNY and CDR2 SVGAGI (reference sequence). The CDR3 runs 15 residues. Trimming pared 3 bases from V and 4 bases from J, leaving 15 bases between. The CDR3 DNA reads as TGTGCCAGCAGTTATCGGACGGGAGGTAGCTATGGCTACACCTTC. It specifies CASSYRTGGSYGYTF.

V gene TRBV30 combines with J gene TRBJ2-7, with no clear D. V was cut by 2 bases and J by 0 bases, with 5 bases left in between. From germline, CDR1 is GTSNPN and CDR2 SVGIG (reference sequence). CDR3 length: 12 residues. The CDR3 DNA sequence: TGTGCCTGGAGTAGCAGCTCCTACGAGCAGTACTTC. It codes for CAWSSSSYEQYF. Looking up the rest from reference TRBV30 and TRBJ2-7 gives the full variable domain: SQTIHQWPATLVQPVGSPLSLECTVEGTSNPNLYWYRQAAGRGLQLLFYSVGIGQISSEVPQNLSASRPQDRQFILSSKKLLLSDSGFYLCAWSSSSYEQYFGPGTRLTVT.

The J gene is TRBJ2-7, the V gene TRBV11-2; D not resolved. This CDR3 comprises 15 residues. Trimming stripped 1 base from V and 0 bases from J, with 10 bases between. Germline CDR1 and CDR2: SGHAT and FQNNGV. The CDR3 DNA is TGTGCCAGCAGCTTAGGACCGATGGTCTCCTACGAGCAGTACTTC. Its translation: CASSLGPMVSYEQYF.

The chain recombines TRBV5-8 with TRBJ1-1; TRBD1 aligns across 7 bases. The germline V gene encodes CDR1 SGHTS and CDR2 YDEGEE. V was clipped by 4 bases and J by 7 bases; unmatched bases: 10. The length of the CDR3 is 14 residues. CDR3 in amino acids: CASSRGRDTGEAFF. In DNA, the CDR3 is TGTGCCAGCAGCAGGGGGCGGGATACCGGTGAAGCTTTCTTT.

The chain combines TRBV4-1 with TRBJ2-3; 7 bases match TRBD2. The length of the CDR3 is 14 residues. CDR1 is MGHRA, CDR2 YSYEKL, per germline. Trimming at V came to 0 bases and at J to 9 bases, leaving 6 bases not matched to a gene. This CDR3 is CASSQDGGGKTQYF. The DNA for the CDR3 is TGCGCCAGCAGCCAAGATGGGGGGGGAAAAACGCAGTATTTT.

The V gene is TRBV15, the J gene TRBJ2-2, with D perhaps TRBD1 or TRBD2 (5 bases each). CDR3 length equals 17 residues. V lost 2 bases and J lost 4, with 17 bases in between. Germline V CDR1 and CDR2: LNHNV, YYDKDF (reference sequence). CDR3 DNA: TGTGCCACCAGCAGATTTTCCGAGGGGTTTGGCACCGGGGAGCTGTTTTTT. It encodes CATSRFSEGFGTGELFF.

The chain employs TRBV2 and TRBJ1-5; tentative D call: TRBD1 (6 bases). The CDR3 is made up of 14 amino acids. The V gene's germline CDR1 is SNHLY and CDR2 FYNNEI. V lost 10 bases to trimming and J lost 6 bases, with 19 bases between them. The CDR3 DNA follows: TGTGCCACCCGGCAGGGGTTTGGGGGTCAGCCCCAGCATTTT. Protein sequence: CATRQGFGGQPQHF.

The rearrangement links TRBV7-9 to TRBJ2-3, with D tentatively TRBD1 or TRBD2 (6 bases each). Germline CDR1 SEHNR, CDR2 FQNEAQ (reference sequence). The V gene lost 0 bases and the J gene lost 1 base, with 8 bases spanning the gap. The CDR3 is made up of 15 amino acids. The DNA of the CDR3 is TGTGCCAGCAGCTTAGCCCGGGGGCGCACAGATACGCAGTATTTT. This translates into CASSLARGRTDTQYF.

This clone came up once. The chain uses TRBV6-1 and TRBJ1-1; a possible D gene is TRBD1 (5 bases). Trimming pared 2 bases from V and 7 bases from J, leaving 8 bases between. The CDR3 runs to 12 residues. Germline V gene sequence: CDR1 MNHNS, CDR2 SASEGT. Here the CDR3 reads CASSERGGEAFF. The CDR3 bases are TGTGCCAGCAGTGAACGGGGCGGTGAAGCTTTCTTT.

The table lists this clone with a count of one. The chain uses TRBV28 and TRBJ1-2, with 8 bases identical to TRBD1. Germline V gives CDR1 MDHEN, CDR2 SYDVKM. The CDR3 totals 14 residues. The trim removed 4 bases at V and 1 base at J, leaving 2 bases unmatched. This CDR3 reads CASSSQGVNYGYTF. CDR3 in DNA: TGTGCCAGCAGTTCACAGGGGGTTAACTATGGCTACACCTTC.

The chain uses TRBV5-1 and TRBJ1-1; 8 nucleotides agree with TRBD1. Per the germline V gene, CDR1 is SGHRS and CDR2 is YFSETQ. Losses at the gene ends were 2 bases for V and 3 bases for J; bases not matched to a gene: 6. This CDR3 is 15 amino acids long. The CDR3 coding sequence is TGCGCCAGCAGCTTCCCAGGGGGCGCGGACACTGAAGCTTTCTTT. Amino acid sequence: CASSFPGGADTEAFF.

The V and J genes are TRBV5-4 and TRBJ2-2, with no clear D. Germline V CDR1 and CDR2: SGHNT, YYREEE (reference sequence). Trimming took 5 bases from V and 8 from J, leaving 16 bases between them. This CDR3 has 14 residues. The CDR3 DNA reads as TGTGCCAGCAGTATTCGAGTCCGACCGGGGGAGCTGTTTTTT. Its translation is CASSIRVRPGELFF.